A single sample is the source of the 22 T cell receptor beta chains below, sequenced in a study of T cell repertoires in cytomegalovirus infection (dated by TCRdb to between 2018 and 2021). These receptors have no identified antigens. Sequencing was carried out with an Illumina HiSeq 1500. TCRdb reworked the public reads: Q25 trimming with fastp, MiXCR clone assembly, productive beta chains retained. Rows are unified per CDR3 protein, each entry keeping the most common DNA and genes. The sample profile shows around 770,000 distinct CDR3 sequences; around 29% of them were found once. The ten largest account for approximately 14% of the sample. The treatment or condition label, read with the paper, signifies: in vitro stimulation with specific CMV peptide epitopes to enrich CMV-specific T cells. The sample in question was cultured CD8+ T cells from PBMCs, obtained from culture after CMV antigen stimulation. The source is a human donor in good health (CMV status not recorded). Some clones in this sample may be carry-over from other donors' samples.

The rearrangement joins TRBV7-4 to TRBJ2-5; the D gene could be TRBD1 or TRBD2 (5 bases each). The CDR3 extends over 13 amino acids. V dropped 8 bases and J dropped 6 bases, with 16 bases sitting between them. Germline CDR1 reads SGHVT; CDR2 reads SQSDAQ. The CDR3 loop is CASSLGGTQTQYF. CDR3 bases: TGTGCCAGCTCGTTGGGTGGGACGCAGACCCAGTACTTC.

This clonotype appeared a few times. This chain joins TRBV19 and TRBJ1-1, with 7 bases identical to TRBD1. V lost 5 bases, J lost 3 bases, and 12 bases stayed unmatched. Germline V CDR1 and CDR2: LNHDA, SQIVND (reference sequence). The CDR3 has 16 residues. The CDR3 spells CASSGWDSPRDTEAFF. The CDR3 DNA reads TGTGCCAGTAGTGGATGGGACAGCCCAAGAGACACTGAAGCTTTCTTT.

This clonotype was detected only a few times. V is TRBV10-3 and J is TRBJ2-5; 7 positions match TRBD1. Losses at the gene ends were 0 bases for V and 4 bases for J; bases not matched to a gene: 8. The CDR3 totals 16 residues. CDR1 and CDR2 (germline): ENHRY, SYGVKD. CDR3 DNA sequence: TGTGCCATCAGTGAGTCGAAAGGGGGCGAGATAGAGACCCAGTACTTC. This sequence encodes CAISESKGGEIETQYF.

The V call is TRBV6-2 or TRBV6-3, the J call TRBJ2-7, with TRBD2 as a possible D gene (6 bases). The germline V gene encodes CDR1 MNHEY and CDR2 SVGEGT. The ends were cut back, 3 bases at V and 0 bases at J, with 12 bases in the middle. The CDR3 extends over 15 amino acids. CDR3 DNA sequence: TGTGCCAGCAGTTATTCGGGGGAAGCCTCCTACGAGCAGTACGTC. Translation: CASSYSGEASYEQYV.

This clonotype has more than one count but fewer than ten. The V and J genes are TRBV4-3 and TRBJ1-5; no firm D call. The CDR3 totals 14 residues. In germline, CDR1 is LGHNA, CDR2 YSLEER. V lost 1 base and J 4 bases, leaving 8 bases between the germline ends. The CDR3 DNA is TGCGCCAGCAGCCAAGGATTGGAAAATCAGCCCCAGCATTTT. Its protein product is CASSQGLENQPQHF.

This rearrangement joins TRBV19 to TRBJ1-2, with D perhaps matching TRBD1 (5 bases). From germline, CDR1 is LNHDA and CDR2 SQIVND (reference sequence). The CDR3 spans 12 residues. Trimming left V 10 bases short and J 7 bases short, with 16 bases between. CDR3 region: CATLGRRGGYTF. DNA for the CDR3: TGTGCCACGCTTGGGAGGAGGGGTGGCTACACCTTC.

This clonotype was counted a few times. The CDR3: CASSRDLQDDEQYV. DNA of the CDR3: TGTGCCAGCAGCCGGGACCTCCAGGACGACGAGCAGTACGTC. The chain recombines TRBV6-2 or TRBV6-3 with TRBJ2-7; the D gene could be TRBD1 or TRBD2 (5 bases each). The CDR3 is 14 residues long. Germline V gives CDR1 MNHEY, CDR2 SVGEGT. The V end lost 6 bases, the J end lost 5 bases, and 17 bases lay between the germline ends.

The V call is TRBV29-1, the J call TRBJ2-7; 8 bases map to TRBD1. The CDR3 is made up of 14 amino acids. Germline values: CDR1 SQVTM, CDR2 ANQGSEA. V lost 1 base, J lost 3 bases, and 5 bases stayed unmatched. Here the CDR3 DNA reads TGCAGCGTTGAAGGTGGGGACAGGCACTACGAGCAGTACTTC. Protein: CSVEGGDRHYEQYF.

V usage is TRBV2 and J usage is TRBJ1-2, with 8 bases lining up with TRBD1. The ends lost 10 bases at V and 6 bases at J; junction bases unmatched: 7. The germline V gene encodes CDR1 SNHLY and CDR2 FYNNEI. This CDR3 has 12 amino acids. The CDR3 spells CAIQDRADGYTF. The CDR3 DNA reads TGTGCCATCCAGGACAGGGCGGATGGCTACACCTTC.

This clonotype appeared a few times. The chain carries TRBV20-1 and TRBJ2-7; TRBD2 aligns across 8 bases. In germline, CDR1 is DFQATT, CDR2 SNEGSKA (reference sequence). Germline trimming cut 0 bases from V and 2 bases from J; bases unmatched to any gene: 9. The length of the CDR3 is 16 residues. The CDR3 reads CSARDLSGGSPYEQYF. CDR3 DNA: TGCAGTGCTAGAGACCTAAGCGGGGGATCCCCCTACGAGCAGTACTTC.

This rearrangement joins TRBV13 to TRBJ2-2; 9 nucleotides agree with TRBD2. Germline values: CDR1 PRHDT, CDR2 FYEKMQ (reference sequence). The CDR3 is 17 amino acids. Losses at the gene ends were 4 bases for V and 1 base for J; bases not matched to a gene: 7. Here the CDR3 DNA reads TGTGCCAGCAGCTCCTTCCTTAGCGGGGGGAACACCGGGGAGCTGTTTTTT. Protein sequence: CASSSFLSGGNTGELFF.

The sample holds one count of this clonotype. The chain recombines TRBV27 with TRBJ1-2; D might be TRBD1 (5 bases). This CDR3 spans 13 amino acids. From germline, CDR1 is MNHEY and CDR2 SMNVEV (reference sequence). V gave up 2 bases and J gave up 6 bases, with 10 bases separating them. Written as DNA, the CDR3 is TGTGCCAGCAGTTTAGGAGCAGGGCATGGCTACACCTTC. Its protein product is CASSLGAGHGYTF.

The table lists this clonotype with a few counts. The chain couples TRBV19 to TRBJ1-1; D unclear. This CDR3 has 17 amino acids. Germline CDR1 LNHDA, CDR2 SQIVND (reference sequence). V was shortened by 4 bases and J by 1 base, with 19 bases between the two germline ends. The CDR3 protein is CASSTLTRTSKNTEAFF. The CDR3 nucleotides are TGTGCCAGTAGTACGTTAACCAGGACCTCTAAGAACACTGAAGCTTTCTTT.

This clonotype was counted a single time. This chain links TRBV6-4 with TRBJ2-3; D is unclear. The CDR3 contains 13 residues. Trimming cost V 10 bases and J 3 bases, with 14 bases left between them. The V gene's germline CDR1 is MRHNA and CDR2 SNTAGT. The chain's CDR3 is CANPGRETDTQYF. The CDR3, as DNA: TGTGCCAATCCGGGCCGTGAGACAGATACGCAGTATTTT.

CDR3 DNA sequence: TGTGCCAGCAGTCCTATACAACGACTAGATAGCACAGATACGCAGTATTTT. This sequence encodes CASSPIQRLDSTDTQYF. The chain joins TRBV14 to TRBJ2-3, with a weak D call TRBD2 (6 bases). CDR3 length equals 17 residues. CDR1 is SGHDN, CDR2 FVKESK, per germline. Trimming took 6 bases from V and 0 from J, leaving 19 bases between them. The entire variable domain, with the rest obtained from reference TRBV14 and TRBJ2-3, is as follows: EAGVTQFPSHSVIEKGQTVTLRCDPISGHDNLYWYRRVMGKEIKFLLHFVKESKQDESGMPNNRFLAERTGGTYSTLKVQPAELEDSGVYFCASSPIQRLDSTDTQYFGPGTRLTVL.

The genes are TRBV2 and TRBJ1-1, with D perhaps TRBD1 (6 bases). The CDR3 spans 11 residues. CDR1 is SNHLY and CDR2 is FYNNEI in the germline V gene. The CDR3 DNA follows: TGTGCAGCGGTGCGGGGGGGCACTCCTTTCTTT. As protein: CAAVRGGTPFF. The complete variable domain, with remaining parts taken from reference TRBV2 and TRBJ1-1, reads EPEVTQTPSHQVTQMGQEVILRCVPISNHLYFYWYRQILGQKVEFLVSFYNNEISEKSEIFDDQFSVERPDGSNFTLKIRSTKLEDSAMYFCAAVRGGTPFFGQGTRLTVV.

This clonotype was seen repeatedly, ten times or more. The chain recombines TRBV7-6 with TRBJ2-3; weak D call: TRBD1 (5 bases). CDR1 is SGHVS and CDR2 is FNYEAQ in the germline V gene. This CDR3 region has 15 residues. Trimming removed 5 bases at V and 2 bases at J, with 14 bases between. In nucleotides, the CDR3 is TGTGCCAGCAGCGTATGGGGCGTAAACACAGATACGCAGTATTTT. Translated, it gives CASSVWGVNTDTQYF.

This clonotype was recorded a few times. The CDR3 protein is CASIHGRGPEAFF. CDR3 DNA: TGTGCCAGCATCCACGGCAGGGGACCTGAAGCTTTCTTT. The V and J genes are TRBV7-9 and TRBJ1-1; TRBD1 might be the D (6 bases). The V end was cut by 7 bases, the J end by 6 bases, with 15 bases between. Germline assignment: CDR1 SEHNR and CDR2 FQNEAQ (reference sequence). This CDR3 has 13 amino acids.

Many counts were recorded for this clonotype. This chain links TRBV7-2 with TRBJ2-3; 7 nucleotides match TRBD2. The junction had 12 bases not matched to a gene; V was cut back by 0 bases and J by 6 bases. CDR1 SGHTA and CDR2 FQGNSA come from the germline V gene. This CDR3 region has 17 residues. CDR3 residues: CASSLASLAAGRDTQYF. CDR3 coding DNA: TGTGCCAGCAGCTTAGCGAGCCTAGCGGCGGGGAGGGATACGCAGTATTTT.

The chain links TRBV7-2 to TRBJ2-3; TRBD2 matches 8 bases. The CDR3 runs 14 residues. V was pared by 10 bases and J by 4 bases, with 10 bases of the junction left unmatched. Germline V gives CDR1 SGHTA, CDR2 FQGNSA. CDR3 DNA: TGTGCCACCTCACGGGGGGGGGGGTCAGATACGCAGTATTTT. It specifies CATSRGGGSDTQYF.

The chain couples TRBV20-1 to TRBJ2-5, with TRBD2 matching 7 bases. The CDR3 spans 14 residues. Trimming removed 5 bases from V and 1 base from J; junction bases left unmatched: 7. Germline V lookup: CDR1 DFQATT, CDR2 SNEGSKA (reference sequence). The chain's CDR3 is CSAGDGGVQETQYF. The CDR3 DNA reads as TGCAGTGCTGGCGATGGGGGGGTCCAAGAGACCCAGTACTTC.

V is TRBV29-1 and J is TRBJ2-1; 7 bases line up with TRBD1. Germline V gives CDR1 SQVTM, CDR2 ANQGSEA. CDR3 length equals 13 residues. J was trimmed by 3 bases and V by 6 bases; bases with no gene match: 5. The CDR3 nucleotides read TGCAGCGTACCCAGACAGGGCTACAATGAGCAGTTCTTC. Translating it yields CSVPRQGYNEQFF.